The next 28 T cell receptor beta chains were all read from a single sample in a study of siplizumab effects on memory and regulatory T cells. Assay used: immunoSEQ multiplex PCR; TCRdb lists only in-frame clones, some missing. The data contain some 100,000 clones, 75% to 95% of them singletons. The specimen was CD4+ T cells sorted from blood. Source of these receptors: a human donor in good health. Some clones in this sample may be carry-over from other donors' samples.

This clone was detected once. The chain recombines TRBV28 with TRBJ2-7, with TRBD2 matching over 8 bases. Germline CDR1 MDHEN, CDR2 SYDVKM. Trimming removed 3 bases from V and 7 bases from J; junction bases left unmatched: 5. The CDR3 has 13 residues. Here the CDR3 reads CASSLRAGGEQYF. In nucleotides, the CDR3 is TGTGCCAGCAGTTTGCGGGCGGGAGGTGAGCAGTACTTC. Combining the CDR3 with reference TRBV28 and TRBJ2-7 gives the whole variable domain DVKVTQSSRYLVKRTGEKVFLECVQDMDHENMFWYRQDPGLGLRLIYFSYDVKMKEKGDIPEGYSVSREKKERFSLILESASTNQTSMYLCASSLRAGGEQYFGPGTRLTVT.

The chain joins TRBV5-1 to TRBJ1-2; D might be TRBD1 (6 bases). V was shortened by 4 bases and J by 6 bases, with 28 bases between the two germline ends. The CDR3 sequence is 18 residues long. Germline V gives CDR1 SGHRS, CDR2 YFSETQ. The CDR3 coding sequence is TGCGCCAGCAGCCACCCACAGGAGGGGGGGTTAGGCGTCCATGGCTACACCTTC. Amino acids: CASSHPQEGGLGVHGYTF.

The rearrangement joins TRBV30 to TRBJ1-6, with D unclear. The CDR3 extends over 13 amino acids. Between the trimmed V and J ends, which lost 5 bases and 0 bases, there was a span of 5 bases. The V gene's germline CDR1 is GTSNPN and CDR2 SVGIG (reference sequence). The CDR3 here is CAWQSSYNSPLHF. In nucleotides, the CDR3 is TGTGCCTGGCAGAGCTCCTATAATTCACCCCTCCACTTT.

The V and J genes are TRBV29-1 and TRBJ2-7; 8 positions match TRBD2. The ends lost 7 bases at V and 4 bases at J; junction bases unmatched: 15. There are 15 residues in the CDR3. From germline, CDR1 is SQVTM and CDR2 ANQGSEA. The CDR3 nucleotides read TGCAGCGCCCGAGTTGCGGGAGGATGGGGTTACGAGCAGTACTTC. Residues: CSARVAGGWGYEQYF.

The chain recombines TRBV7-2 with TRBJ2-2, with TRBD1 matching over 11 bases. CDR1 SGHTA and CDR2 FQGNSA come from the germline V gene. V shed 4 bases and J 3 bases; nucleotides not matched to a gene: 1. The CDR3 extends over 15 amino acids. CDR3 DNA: TGTGCCAGCAGCTGGGGACAGGGGGACACCGGGGAGCTGTTTTTT. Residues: CASSWGQGDTGELFF.

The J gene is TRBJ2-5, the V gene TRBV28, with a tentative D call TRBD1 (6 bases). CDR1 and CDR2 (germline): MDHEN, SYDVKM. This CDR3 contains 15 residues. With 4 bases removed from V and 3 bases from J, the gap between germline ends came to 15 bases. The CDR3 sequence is CASSSQGRGKETQYF. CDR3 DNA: TGTGCCAGCAGTTCTCAGGGAAGGGGGAAAGAGACCCAGTACTTC.

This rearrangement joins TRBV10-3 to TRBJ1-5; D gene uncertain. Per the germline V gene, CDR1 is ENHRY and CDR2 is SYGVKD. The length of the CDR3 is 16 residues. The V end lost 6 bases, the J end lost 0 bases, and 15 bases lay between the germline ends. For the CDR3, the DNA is TGTGCCATCAGCGCCCAGGCAGGCAATAGCAATCAGCCCCAGCATTTT. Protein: CAISAQAGNSNQPQHF.

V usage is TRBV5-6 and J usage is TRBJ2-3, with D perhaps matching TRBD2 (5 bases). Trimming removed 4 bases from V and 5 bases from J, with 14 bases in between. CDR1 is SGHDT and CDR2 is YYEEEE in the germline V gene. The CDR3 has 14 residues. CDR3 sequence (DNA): TGTGCCAGCAGCGTGGCTAGCCACCGAGATACGCAGTATTTT. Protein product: CASSVASHRDTQYF.

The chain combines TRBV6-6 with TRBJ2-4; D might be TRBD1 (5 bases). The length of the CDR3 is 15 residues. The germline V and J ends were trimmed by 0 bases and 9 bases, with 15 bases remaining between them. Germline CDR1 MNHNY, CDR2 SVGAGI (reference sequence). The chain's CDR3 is CASSYSGAEISIQYF. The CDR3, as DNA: TGTGCCAGCAGTTACTCTGGGGCGGAAATTAGCATTCAGTACTTC.

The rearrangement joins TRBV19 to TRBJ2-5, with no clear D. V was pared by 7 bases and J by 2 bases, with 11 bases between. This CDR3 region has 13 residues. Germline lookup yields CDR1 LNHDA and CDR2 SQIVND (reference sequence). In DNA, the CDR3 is TGTGCCAGTAATCAAGGACGTCAAGAGACCCAGTACTTC. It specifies CASNQGRQETQYF.

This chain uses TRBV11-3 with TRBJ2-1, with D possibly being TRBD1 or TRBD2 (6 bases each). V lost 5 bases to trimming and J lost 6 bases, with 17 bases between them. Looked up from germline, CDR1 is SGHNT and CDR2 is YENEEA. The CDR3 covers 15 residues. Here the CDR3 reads CASSAKGGGFNEQFF. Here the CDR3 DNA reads TGTGCCAGCAGCGCAAAGGGGGGCGGGTTCAATGAGCAGTTCTTC.

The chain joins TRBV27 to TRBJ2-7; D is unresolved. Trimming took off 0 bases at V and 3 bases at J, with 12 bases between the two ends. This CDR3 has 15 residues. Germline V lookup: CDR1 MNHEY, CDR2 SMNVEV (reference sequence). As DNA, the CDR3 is TGTGCCAGCAGTTTATCGCCGGCGGTACACTACGAGCAGTACTTC. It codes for CASSLSPAVHYEQYF.

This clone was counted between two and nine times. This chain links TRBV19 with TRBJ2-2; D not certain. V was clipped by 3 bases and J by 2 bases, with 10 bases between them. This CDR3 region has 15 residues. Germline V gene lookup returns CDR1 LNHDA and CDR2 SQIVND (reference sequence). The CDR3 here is CASSITRSNTGELFF. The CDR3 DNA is TGTGCCAGTAGTATTACCAGGTCAAACACCGGGGAGCTGTTTTTT.

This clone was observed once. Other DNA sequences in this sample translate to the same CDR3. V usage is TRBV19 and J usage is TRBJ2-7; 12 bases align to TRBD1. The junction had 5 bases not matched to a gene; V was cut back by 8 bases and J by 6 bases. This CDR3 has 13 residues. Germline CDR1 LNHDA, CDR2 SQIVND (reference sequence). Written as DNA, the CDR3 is TGTGCCAGTCGAGGGACAGGGGGCACCGAGCAGTACTTC. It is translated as CASRGTGGTEQYF.

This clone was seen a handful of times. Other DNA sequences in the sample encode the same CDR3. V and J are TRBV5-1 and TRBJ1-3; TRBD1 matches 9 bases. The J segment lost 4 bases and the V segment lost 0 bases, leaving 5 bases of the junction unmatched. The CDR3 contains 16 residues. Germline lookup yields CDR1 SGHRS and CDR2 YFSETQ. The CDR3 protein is CASSLDGQGQGNTIYF. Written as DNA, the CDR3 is TGCGCCAGCAGCTTGGATGGACAGGGGCAAGGAAACACCATATATTTT.

The CDR3 sequence: CAWSVTSLGVYGYTF. The CDR3 bases are TGTGCCTGGAGTGTAACCAGTCTGGGCGTCTATGGCTACACCTTC. The genes are TRBV30 and TRBJ1-2; no firm D call. The V end lost 0 bases, the J end lost 4 bases, and 15 bases lay between the germline ends. This CDR3 region has 15 residues. Germline values: CDR1 GTSNPN, CDR2 SVGIG (reference sequence).

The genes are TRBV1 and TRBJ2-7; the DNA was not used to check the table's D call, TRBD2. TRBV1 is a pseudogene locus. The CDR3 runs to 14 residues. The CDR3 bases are TGCACCCGGACTAGCAGACGTGACGCCTACGAGCAGTACTTC. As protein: CTRTSRRDAYEQYF.

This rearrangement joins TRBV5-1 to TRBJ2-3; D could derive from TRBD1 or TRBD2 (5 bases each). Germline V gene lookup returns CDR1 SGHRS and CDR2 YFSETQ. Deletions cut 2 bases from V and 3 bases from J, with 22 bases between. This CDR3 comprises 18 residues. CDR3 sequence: CASSFRTRNRGVTDTQYF. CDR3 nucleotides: TGCGCCAGCAGCTTTCGGACCCGGAATCGAGGGGTTACAGATACGCAGTATTTT. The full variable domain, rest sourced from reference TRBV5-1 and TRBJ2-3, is KAGVTQTPRYLIKTRGQQVTLSCSPISGHRSVSWYQQTPGQGLQFLFEYFSETQRNKGNFPGRFSGRQFSNSRSEMNVSTLELGDSALYLCASSFRTRNRGVTDTQYFGPGTRLTVL.

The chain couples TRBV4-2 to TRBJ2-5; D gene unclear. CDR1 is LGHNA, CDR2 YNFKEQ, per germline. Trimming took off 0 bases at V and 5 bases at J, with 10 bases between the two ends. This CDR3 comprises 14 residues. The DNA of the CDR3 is TGTGCCAGCAGCCAAGAGCGGTGGTCGGAGACCCAGTACTTC. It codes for CASSQERWSETQYF.

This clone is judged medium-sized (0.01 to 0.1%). The CDR3, as DNA: TGTGCCAGCAGTTACTCCAGGACAGGGGGGAACTATGGCTACACCTTC. It encodes CASSYSRTGGNYGYTF. The chain recombines TRBV6-7 with TRBJ1-2, with 10 bases identical to TRBD1. TRBV6-7 falls under the ORF class, with uncertain function. The CDR3 totals 16 residues. The ends lost 0 bases at V and 2 bases at J; junction bases unmatched: 3.

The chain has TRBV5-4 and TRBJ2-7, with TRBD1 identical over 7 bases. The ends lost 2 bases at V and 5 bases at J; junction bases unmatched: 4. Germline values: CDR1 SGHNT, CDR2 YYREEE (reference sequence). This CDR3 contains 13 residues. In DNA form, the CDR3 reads TGTGCCAGCAGCTTCCCAACAGGGGACGAGCAGTACTTC. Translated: CASSFPTGDEQYF.

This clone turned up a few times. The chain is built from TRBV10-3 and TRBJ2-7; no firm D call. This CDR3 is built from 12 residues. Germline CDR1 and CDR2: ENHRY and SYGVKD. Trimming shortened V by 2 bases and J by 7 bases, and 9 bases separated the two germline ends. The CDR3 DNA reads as TGTGCCATCAGTGAGGGTTGGGGAGAGCAGTACTTC. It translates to CAISEGWGEQYF.

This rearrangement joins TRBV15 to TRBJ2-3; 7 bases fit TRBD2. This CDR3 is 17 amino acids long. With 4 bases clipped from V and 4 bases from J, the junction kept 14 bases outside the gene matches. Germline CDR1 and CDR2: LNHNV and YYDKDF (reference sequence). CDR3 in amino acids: CATSTTGGAGLSDTQYF. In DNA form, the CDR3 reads TGTGCCACCAGCACCACGGGGGGAGCGGGGCTATCAGATACGCAGTATTTT.

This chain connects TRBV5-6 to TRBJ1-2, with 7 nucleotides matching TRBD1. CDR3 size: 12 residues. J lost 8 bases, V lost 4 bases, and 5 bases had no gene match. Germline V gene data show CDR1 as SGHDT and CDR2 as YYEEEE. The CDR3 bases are TGTGCCAGCAGCGACCAGGGGGAGGGCTACACCTTC. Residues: CASSDQGEGYTF.

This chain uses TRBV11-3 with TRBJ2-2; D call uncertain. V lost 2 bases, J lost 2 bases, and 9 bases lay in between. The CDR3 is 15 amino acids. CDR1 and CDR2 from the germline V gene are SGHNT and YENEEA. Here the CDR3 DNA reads TGTGCCAGCAGCTTATCTTGGGAAAACACCGGGGAGCTGTTTTTT. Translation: CASSLSWENTGELFF.

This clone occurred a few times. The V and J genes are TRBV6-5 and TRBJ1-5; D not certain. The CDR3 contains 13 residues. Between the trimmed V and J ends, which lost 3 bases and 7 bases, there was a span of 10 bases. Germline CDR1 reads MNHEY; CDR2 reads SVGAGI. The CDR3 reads CASSYWTGQPQHF. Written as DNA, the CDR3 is TGTGCCAGCAGTTATTGGACCGGACAGCCCCAGCATTTT.

CDR3 residues: CASSLQGLAGYNEQFF. The CDR3 bases are TGCGCCAGCAGCTTACAGGGACTAGCGGGCTACAATGAGCAGTTCTTC. This chain joins TRBV5-1 and TRBJ2-1; 12 bases are a match to TRBD2. CDR3 length: 16 amino acids. The V gene's germline CDR1 is SGHRS and CDR2 YFSETQ. The V gene end was trimmed by 2 bases and the J gene end by 3 bases; junction bases not matched to a gene: 3.

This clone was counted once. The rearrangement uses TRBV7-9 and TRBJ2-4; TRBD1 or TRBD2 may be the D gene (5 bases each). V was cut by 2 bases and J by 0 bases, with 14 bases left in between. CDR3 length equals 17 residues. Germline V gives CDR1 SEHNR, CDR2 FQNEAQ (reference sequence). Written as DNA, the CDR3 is TGTGCCAGCAGCTTAACCCAGGGACCCAAAGCCAAAAACATTCAGTACTTC. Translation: CASSLTQGPKAKNIQYF.